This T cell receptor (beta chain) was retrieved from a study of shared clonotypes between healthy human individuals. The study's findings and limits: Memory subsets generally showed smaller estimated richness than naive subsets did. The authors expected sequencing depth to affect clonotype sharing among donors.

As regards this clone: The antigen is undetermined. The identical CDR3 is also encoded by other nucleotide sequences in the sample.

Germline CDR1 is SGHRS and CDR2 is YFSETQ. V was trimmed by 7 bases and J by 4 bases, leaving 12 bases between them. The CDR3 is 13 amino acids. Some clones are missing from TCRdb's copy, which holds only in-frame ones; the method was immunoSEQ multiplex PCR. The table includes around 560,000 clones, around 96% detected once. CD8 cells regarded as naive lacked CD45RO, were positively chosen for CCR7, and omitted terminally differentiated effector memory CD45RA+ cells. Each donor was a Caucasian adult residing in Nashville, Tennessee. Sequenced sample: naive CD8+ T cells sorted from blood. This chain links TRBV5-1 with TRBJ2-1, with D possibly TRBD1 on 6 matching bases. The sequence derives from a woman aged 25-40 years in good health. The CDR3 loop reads CASSSTGYNEQFF. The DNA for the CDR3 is TGCGCCAGCTCTTCGACAGGATACAATGAGCAGTTCTTC.